The following is a TCR beta chain sequence with its context. The entry originates in a study of blood T cell repertoires in COVID-19. On the study more broadly: Sites across the United States, Italy and Spain contributed samples from acute and convalescent COVID-19. The cDNA or gDNA used as material had been derived from T cells, B-cell-depleted T cells, or PBMCs.

Original methodology: By means of reference gene primer amplification, nucleated cell counts were estimated. The repertoire was sequenced with immunoSEQ multiplex PCR; TCRdb's copy has only in-frame clones and lacks some. The DNA was the basis for D and trimming; V, J and clone size are from that table. The sample includes over 40,000 clones, 75% to 95% of them seen just once. Trimming took 4 bases from V and 7 from J; bases not matched to a gene: 11. Germline CDR1 and CDR2: MNHEY and SMNVEV (reference sequence). The CDR3 is made up of 17 amino acids. The V gene is TRBV27, the J gene TRBJ1-6; TRBD1 aligns across 9 bases. This sequence originates from a man between 65 and 85 years old with acute or convalescent COVID-19. The source material was peripheral blood. The DNA for the CDR3 is TGTGCCAGCAGTTCCCTCCCCCGACAGGGGGTAAATTCACCCCTCCACTTT. Translated, it gives CASSSLPRQGVNSPLHF.